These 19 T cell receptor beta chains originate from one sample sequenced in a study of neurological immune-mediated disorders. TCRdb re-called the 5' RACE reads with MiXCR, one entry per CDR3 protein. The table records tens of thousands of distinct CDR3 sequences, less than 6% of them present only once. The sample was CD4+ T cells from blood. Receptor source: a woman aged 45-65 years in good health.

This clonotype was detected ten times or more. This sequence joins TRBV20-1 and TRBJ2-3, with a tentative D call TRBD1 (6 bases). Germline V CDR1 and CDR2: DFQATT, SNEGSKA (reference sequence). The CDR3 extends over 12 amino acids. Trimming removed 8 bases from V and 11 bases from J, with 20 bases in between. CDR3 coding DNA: TGCAGTCAAGCTTTACAGGGAAATCAGCAGTATTTT. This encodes CSQALQGNQQYF.

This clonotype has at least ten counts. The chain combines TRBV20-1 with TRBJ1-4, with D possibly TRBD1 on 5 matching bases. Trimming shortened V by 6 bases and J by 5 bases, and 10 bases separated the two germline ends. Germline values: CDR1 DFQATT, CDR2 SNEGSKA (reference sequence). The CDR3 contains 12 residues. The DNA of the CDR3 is TGCAGTGCGAGCAGGGAAAATGAAAAACTGTTTTTT. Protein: CSASRENEKLFF.

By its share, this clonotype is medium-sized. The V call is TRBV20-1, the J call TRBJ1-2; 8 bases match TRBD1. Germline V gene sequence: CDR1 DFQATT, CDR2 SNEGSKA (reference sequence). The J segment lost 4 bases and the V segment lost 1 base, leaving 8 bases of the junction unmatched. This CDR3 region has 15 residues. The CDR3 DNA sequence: TGCAGTGCTAGAGTACCCAGGGGGCCTACCTATGGCTACACCTTC. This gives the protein CSARVPRGPTYGYTF.

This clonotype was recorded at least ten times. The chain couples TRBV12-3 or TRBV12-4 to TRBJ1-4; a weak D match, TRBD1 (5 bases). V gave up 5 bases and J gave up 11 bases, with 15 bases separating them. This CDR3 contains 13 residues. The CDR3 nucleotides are TGTGCCAGCAGTACCTCCGGGACGGAGAAACTGTTTTTT. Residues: CASSTSGTEKLFF.

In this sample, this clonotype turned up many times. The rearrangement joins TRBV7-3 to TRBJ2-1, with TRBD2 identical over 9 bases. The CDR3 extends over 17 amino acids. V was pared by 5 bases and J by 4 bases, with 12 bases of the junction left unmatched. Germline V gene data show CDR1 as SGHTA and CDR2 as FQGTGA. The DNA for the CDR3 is TGTGCCAGCAGCCCGACCGCCTCTAGCGGGGTATACAATGAGCAGTTCTTC. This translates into CASSPTASSGVYNEQFF.

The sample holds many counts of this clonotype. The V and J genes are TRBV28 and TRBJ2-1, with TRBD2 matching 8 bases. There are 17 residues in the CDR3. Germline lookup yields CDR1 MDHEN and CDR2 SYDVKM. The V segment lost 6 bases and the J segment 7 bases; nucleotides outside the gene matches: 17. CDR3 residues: CASSRVLAGFWGNEQFF. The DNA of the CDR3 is TGTGCCAGCAGCCGCGTGTTAGCGGGGTTTTGGGGGAATGAGCAGTTCTTC.

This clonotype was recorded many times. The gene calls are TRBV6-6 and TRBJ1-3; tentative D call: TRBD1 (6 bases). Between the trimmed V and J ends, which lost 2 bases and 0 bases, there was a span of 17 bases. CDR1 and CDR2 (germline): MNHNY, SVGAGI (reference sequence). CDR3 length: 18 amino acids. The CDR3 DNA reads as TGTGCCAGCAGTTACAAGTCAGGGGTGAAGAGCTCTGGAAACACCATATATTTT. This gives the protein CASSYKSGVKSSGNTIYF.

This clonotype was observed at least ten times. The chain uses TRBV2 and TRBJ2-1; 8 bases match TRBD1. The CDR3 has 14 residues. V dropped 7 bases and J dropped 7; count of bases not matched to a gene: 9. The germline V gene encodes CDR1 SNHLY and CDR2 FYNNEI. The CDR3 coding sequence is TGTGCCAGCAACCTAAGGCAGGGGGCGAATGAGCAGTTCTTC. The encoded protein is CASNLRQGANEQFF.

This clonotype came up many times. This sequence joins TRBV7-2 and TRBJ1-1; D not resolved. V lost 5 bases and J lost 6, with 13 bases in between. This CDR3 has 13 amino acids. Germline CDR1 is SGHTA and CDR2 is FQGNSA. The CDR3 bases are TGTGCCAGCAGCATCCAACCGGGGTCTGAAGCTTTCTTT. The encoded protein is CASSIQPGSEAFF.

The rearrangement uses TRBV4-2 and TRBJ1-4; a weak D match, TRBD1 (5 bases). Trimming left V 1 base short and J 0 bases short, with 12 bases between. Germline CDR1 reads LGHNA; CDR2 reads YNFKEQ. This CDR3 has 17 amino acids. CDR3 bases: TGTGCCAGCAGCCAAGGGGGCCTGGGGACAACTAATGAAAAACTGTTTTTT. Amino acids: CASSQGGLGTTNEKLFF.

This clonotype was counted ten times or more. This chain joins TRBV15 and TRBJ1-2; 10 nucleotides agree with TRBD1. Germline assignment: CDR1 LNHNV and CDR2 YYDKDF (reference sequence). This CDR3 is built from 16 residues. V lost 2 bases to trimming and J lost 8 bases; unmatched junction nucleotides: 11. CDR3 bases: TGTGCCACCAGCAGACCCGAGATTGGGACAGGGGCCGGCTACACCTTC. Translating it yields CATSRPEIGTGAGYTF.

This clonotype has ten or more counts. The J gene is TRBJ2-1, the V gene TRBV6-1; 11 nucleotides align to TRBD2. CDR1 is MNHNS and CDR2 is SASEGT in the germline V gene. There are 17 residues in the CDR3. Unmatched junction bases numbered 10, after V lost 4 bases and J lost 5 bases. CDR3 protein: CASSGTRGTSGNNEQFF. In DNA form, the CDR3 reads TGTGCCAGCAGTGGCACTCGAGGGACTAGCGGTAACAATGAGCAGTTCTTC.

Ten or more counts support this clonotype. DNA for the CDR3: TGTGCCAGCTCACAAACTTCGGTTCAAGCGGGGTCCTACAATGAGCAGTTCTTC. Translated, it gives CASSQTSVQAGSYNEQFF. The chain links TRBV18 to TRBJ2-1, with 7 bases lining up with TRBD2. V shed 4 bases, J shed 1 base, and the junction held 13 bases outside the gene matches. Germline V gives CDR1 KGHSH, CDR2 LQKENI. CDR3 length equals 18 residues.

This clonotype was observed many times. The chain's CDR3 is CASSHRGRGDKETQYF. The DNA of the CDR3 is TGTGCCAGCAGTCACAGGGGGAGAGGGGACAAAGAGACCCAGTACTTC. The rearrangement uses TRBV6-2 or TRBV6-3 and TRBJ2-5; 8 bases line up with TRBD1. Trimming removed 5 bases from V and 3 bases from J; junction bases left unmatched: 11. This CDR3 spans 16 amino acids. Germline V gene data show CDR1 as MNHEY and CDR2 as SVGEGT.

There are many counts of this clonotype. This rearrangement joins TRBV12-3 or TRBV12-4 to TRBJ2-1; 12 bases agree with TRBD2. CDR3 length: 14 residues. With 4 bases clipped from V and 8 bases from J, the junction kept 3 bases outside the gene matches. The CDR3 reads CASSSSSGRDEQFF. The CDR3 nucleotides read TGTGCCAGCAGTTCCTCTAGCGGGAGGGATGAGCAGTTCTTC.

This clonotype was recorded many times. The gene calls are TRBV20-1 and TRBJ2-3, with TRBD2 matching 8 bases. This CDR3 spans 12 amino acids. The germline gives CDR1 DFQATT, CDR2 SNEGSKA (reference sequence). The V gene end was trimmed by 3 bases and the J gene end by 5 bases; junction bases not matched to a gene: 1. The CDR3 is CSASGGGDTQYF. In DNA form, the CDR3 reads TGCAGTGCTAGCGGGGGGGGAGATACGCAGTATTTT.

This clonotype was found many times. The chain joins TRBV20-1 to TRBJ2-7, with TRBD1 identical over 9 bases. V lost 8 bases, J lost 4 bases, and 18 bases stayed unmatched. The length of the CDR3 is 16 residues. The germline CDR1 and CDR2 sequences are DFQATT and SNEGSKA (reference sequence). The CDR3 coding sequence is TGCAGTACCACACCCTTTACCGGGACAGGGCTTTACGAGCAGTACTTC. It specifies CSTTPFTGTGLYEQYF.

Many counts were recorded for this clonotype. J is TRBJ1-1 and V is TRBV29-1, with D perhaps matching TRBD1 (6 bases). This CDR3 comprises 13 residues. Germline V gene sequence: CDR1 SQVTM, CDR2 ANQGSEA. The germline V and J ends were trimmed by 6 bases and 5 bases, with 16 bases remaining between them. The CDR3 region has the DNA TGCAGCGTCACTACACAGGGTTGGACTGAAGCTTTCTTT. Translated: CSVTTQGWTEAFF.

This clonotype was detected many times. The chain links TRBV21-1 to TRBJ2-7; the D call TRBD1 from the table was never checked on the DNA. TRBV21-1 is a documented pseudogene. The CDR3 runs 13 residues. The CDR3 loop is CARDRTGIDEQYF. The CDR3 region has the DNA TGTGCCAGAGACAGGACAGGGATCGACGAGCAGTACTTC.